This T cell receptor beta chain is from a study of cytomegalovirus exposure and HLA in healthy donors. Overall study context: Unique TCR beta sequences numbering approximately 120 million came from around 180 million T cells in an earlier analysis.

A note on this clone: The antigen is undetermined.

The CDR3 contains 23 residues. Per germline, CDR1 SNHLY and CDR2 FYNNEI. The V gene end was trimmed by 3 bases and the J gene end by 6 bases; junction bases not matched to a gene: 32. Primers for the PCR totalled 60 Vbeta and 13 Jbeta. Repertoires were generated with immunoSEQ multiplex PCR, while TCRdb's copy carries only in-frame clones and drops some. Altogether some 120,000 clones are present, 75% to 85% being singletons, with the ten largest covering more than 1.5%. The study's findings and limits: Because they were indistinguishable, some V segments, including TRBV6-2 and TRBV6-3, were excluded. High specificity and sensitivity for cytomegalovirus status were reported for the classifier.

The sample comprised PBMCs. The clonotype comes from a man between 18 and 29 years old in good health and CMV-seronegative. The J gene is TRBJ2-1, the V gene TRBV2, with 7 bases fitting TRBD1. As DNA, the CDR3 is TGTGCCAGCAGTGATGATTTCCCCGGCGAAATCCCGGGACAGCCCCTTGGGCTCAATGAGCAGTTCTTC. Protein: CASSDDFPGEIPGQPLGLNEQFF.